Here is one TCR beta chain with its context. There are 16 residues in the CDR3. Looked up from germline, CDR1 is SGHVS and CDR2 is FNYEAQ. This entry is derived from a study of T cells expressing NK-cell markers. Study information: CD3+CD56+NKG2C+, CD3+CD56+NKG2C- and CD3+CD56-NKG2C+ T cells, once sorted, supplied the TCR beta repertoires.

No DNA is given; TCRdb re-called the 5' RACE reads and lists each CDR3 protein once. Its table lists more than 120,000 distinct CDR3 sequences. The chain joins TRBV7-6 to TRBJ2-3; the TCRdb call, TRBD2, lacks DNA for checking. The TCR comes from a man aged 18 to 29 in good health. Material: blood T cells: a sorted CD56 or NKG2C T cell subset, CD4+ or CD8+ T cells, or bulk PBMC T cells (not recorded which). This CDR3 reads CASSQDLAGSTDTQYF.